These T cell receptor beta chains were read from a single sample in a study of blood T cell repertoires in COVID-19. The protocol was immunoSEQ multiplex PCR, while the TCRdb copy is restricted to in-frame clones and leaves out a portion. The repertoire holds about 140,000 clones, with 78% as singletons. Sequencing was done on a sample of peripheral blood. The receptors shown here come from a woman aged 55-70 years with acute or convalescent COVID-19. Both conserved end residues are part of each CDR3. A D gene is named only where the DNA matches it firmly. Clone size is given for some rows only: seen once, a few or many times, or a class if the clone is expanded.

abundance	v_gene	j_gene	d_gene	len	CDR3nt	CDR3aa
.	TRBV28	TRBJ1-2	TRBD1	15	TGTGCCAGTAGGACAGGGGGCGCAGAAAACTATGGCTACACCTTC	CASRTGGAENYGYTF
.	TRBV27	TRBJ1-5	.	14	TGTGCCAGCAGTTTCGGGGATAGCAATCAGCCCCAGCATTTT	CASSFGDSNQPQHF
.	TRBV19	TRBJ2-7	TRBD1	14	TGTGCCAGTGGGACAGGGTCCAGTTCATTCGAGCAGTACTTC	CASGTGSSSFEQYF
.	TRBV6-5	TRBJ1-4	.	13	TGTGCCAGCAGGTCGGGGAATGATGAAAAACTGTTTTTT	CASRSGNDEKLFF
.	TRBV5-1	TRBJ2-3	.	12	TGCGCCAGCAGCTTGGCAGGAGATACGCAGTATTTT	CASSLAGDTQYF
.	TRBV10-3	TRBJ1-1	TRBD1	16	TGTGCCATCAGTAGGAGGGACAGGGGAGAAGACACTGAAGCTTTCTTT	CAISRRDRGEDTEAFF
.	TRBV4-1	TRBJ2-7	.	15	TGCGCCAGCAGCCAGGCCCCAGGTACCTTATACGAGCAGTACTTC	CASSQAPGTLYEQYF
.	TRBV5-1	TRBJ2-7	TRBD2	17	TGCGCCAGCAGCCCCCGGACTAGCGCAAAACACTCCTACGAGCAGTACTTC	CASSPRTSAKHSYEQYF
few	TRBV6-1	TRBJ1-1	.	16	TGTGCCAGCCGTGCCAGGGCTAGGGTAAGGAACACTGAAGCTTTCTTT	CASRARARVRNTEAFF
.	TRBV5-1	TRBJ1-1	.	14	TGCGCCAGCAGCCCCCGGGGGAGGAACACTGAAGCTTTCTTT	CASSPRGRNTEAFF
few	TRBV12-3/TRBV12-4	TRBJ1-2	.	13	TGTGCCAGCAGTTACAGTACCAGCTATGGCTACACCTTC	CASSYSTSYGYTF
few	TRBV3-1/TRBV3-2	TRBJ2-2	.	15	TGTGCCAGCAGCCATTTTCTAGATAACACCGGGGAGCTGTTTTTT	CASSHFLDNTGELFF
.	TRBV2	TRBJ1-2	.	12	TGTGCCAGCCACAGGGTGCGATCTGGCTACACCTTC	CASHRVRSGYTF
.	TRBV5-1	TRBJ1-5	TRBD1	14	TGCGCCAGCAGTCAGACAGGGGACGGCCAGCCCCAGCATTTT	CASSQTGDGQPQHF
.	TRBV28	TRBJ2-3	TRBD2	14	TGTGCCAGCTTGAAGTGGGGGGGGGCAGATACGCAGTATTTT	CASLKWGGADTQYF
.	TRBV28	TRBJ1-1	TRBD1	16	TGTGCCAGCAGTTTTTTGGTGGGACAGGGAGACACTGAAGCTTTCTTT	CASSFLVGQGDTEAFF
.	TRBV29-1	TRBJ2-3	TRBD2	15	TGCAGCGTTGTTCCGCGGGAGGGGAGCACAGATACGCAGTATTTT	CSVVPREGSTDTQYF
.	TRBV28	TRBJ1-5	TRBD1	19	TGTGCCAGCAGTTTCCCCGGACAGGGGGCATTCCCCGCGAATCAGCCCCAGCATTTT	CASSFPGQGAFPANQPQHF
few	TRBV11-3	TRBJ1-1	.	12	TGTGCCAGCAGCTTGGGCGACACTGAAGCTTTCTTT	CASSLGDTEAFF
.	TRBV6-5	TRBJ2-5	TRBD2	14	TGTGCCAGCACGACTAGCAAGTCTGGGAAGACCCAGTACTTC	CASTTSKSGKTQYF
.	TRBV9	TRBJ2-7	TRBD1	16	TGTGCCAGCAGCGTAGCAGGGACAGGGATCTCCTACGAGCAGTACTTC	CASSVAGTGISYEQYF
.	TRBV4-1	TRBJ2-3	.	13	TGCGCCAGCAGCCAAGCCCCGGAGGGGACGCAGTATTTT	CASSQAPEGTQYF
.	TRBV15	TRBJ2-7	.	15	TGTGCCACCAGCAGGTTTGGAGGGGCGCAGAGTGAGCAGTACTTC	CATSRFGGAQSEQYF
.	TRBV27	TRBJ2-1	.	16	TGTGCCAGCAGTTTAAGCCGGGAACGGGACTACAATGAGCAGTTCTTC	CASSLSRERDYNEQFF
.	TRBV29-1	TRBJ1-2	.	12	TGCAGCGTTGAGCTAGCTAACTATGGCTACACCTTC	CSVELANYGYTF
once	TRBV25-1	TRBJ1-2	.	13	TGTGCCAGCAGTGAACAGGGATGGTCCGGCTACACCTTC	CASSEQGWSGYTF
.	TRBV30	TRBJ1-3	.	14	TGTGCCTGGATTCGGCCAGGATCTGGAAACACCATATATTTT	CAWIRPGSGNTIYF
.	TRBV30	TRBJ2-7	.	12	TGTGCCTGGGGCAGGGGCGCCTACGAGCAGTACTTC	CAWGRGAYEQYF
.	TRBV7-8	TRBJ2-7	TRBD1	14	TGTGCCAGCAGCAGCCGGGACAGGGGGCCTGAGCAGTACTTC	CASSSRDRGPEQYF
once	TRBV30	TRBJ1-1	TRBD1	11	TGTGCCTGGATGGGGGACAGGGAAGCTTTCTTT	CAWMGDREAFF
.	TRBV28	TRBJ2-1	.	13	TGTGCCAGCAGCTCCGGACTCCTAAATGAGCAGTTCTTC	CASSSGLLNEQFF
.	TRBV4-1	TRBJ2-4	TRBD1	12	TGCGCCAGCAGCCAATCAGGGGGTGTCCGGTACTTC	CASSQSGGVRYF
.	TRBV10-1	TRBJ1-4	TRBD1	15	TGCGCCAGCAGTGAGTCCGGGACAGGGGGAAAAAAACTGTTTTTT	CASSESGTGGKKLFF
.	TRBV5-6	TRBJ2-7	TRBD2	16	TGTGCCAGCAGCTTAGGCGGGAGGGCCGGATCCTACGAGCAGTACTTC	CASSLGGRAGSYEQYF
.	TRBV6-5	TRBJ1-1	TRBD1	13	TGTGCCAGCAGAGTACAGGGGACCCCTGAAGCTTTCTTT	CASRVQGTPEAFF
.	TRBV5-4	TRBJ2-1	.	16	TGTGCCAGCAGCTTGGGGAATAGCGTAATCTACAATGAGCAGTTCTTC	CASSLGNSVIYNEQFF
once	TRBV24-1	TRBJ2-1	TRBD2	16	TGTGCCACCAGTGATCTCAGCGGGAGCGCCTACAATGAGCAGTTCTTC	CATSDLSGSAYNEQFF
.	TRBV30	TRBJ2-7	.	17	TGTGCCTGGAGCCCGAGGGTATGGGGGCGGTCGTCAATCGAGCAGTACTTC	CAWSPRVWGRSSIEQYF
.	TRBV15	TRBJ1-2	.	15	TGTGCCACCAGCAGAGCCGGACAGCCTTATTATGGCTACACCTTC	CATSRAGQPYYGYTF
.	TRBV15	TRBJ2-1	TRBD2	15	TGTGCCACCAGCCCGGGGGGGACTTCCTACAATGAGCAGTTCTTC	CATSPGGTSYNEQFF
.	TRBV30	TRBJ2-7	.	14	TGTGCCTGGAGTCCCCCGACAGTCTCCTACGAGCAGTACTTC	CAWSPPTVSYEQYF
.	TRBV7-9	TRBJ1-6	.	12	TGTGCCAGCAGCTTTCGGAATTCACCCCTCCACTTT	CASSFRNSPLHF
few	TRBV5-6	TRBJ1-2	.	15	TGTGCCAGCAGCTTGAACCGATTCACAGGGCATGGCTACACCTTC	CASSLNRFTGHGYTF
.	TRBV10-2	TRBJ2-1	TRBD2	16	TGCGCCACCCATTCCACCGGGACTAGCGACTACAATGAGCAGTTCTTC	CATHSTGTSDYNEQFF
.	TRBV11-1	TRBJ2-4	TRBD1	16	TGTGCCAGCAGCTCCGCGAGGACAGGGGGCCAGAACATTCAGTACTTC	CASSSARTGGQNIQYF
.	TRBV5-4	TRBJ2-5	TRBD2	16	TGTGCCAGCAGCTCCCCGAGACGGGAGGGCCACGAGACCCAGTACTTC	CASSSPRREGHETQYF
.	TRBV18	TRBJ1-4	TRBD1	14	TGTGCCAGCTCACCGGGACAGCTAAATGAAAAACTGTTTTTT	CASSPGQLNEKLFF
.	TRBV7-8	TRBJ1-5	.	13	TGTGCCAGCAGCCACCGGGGAAATCAGCCCCAGCATTTT	CASSHRGNQPQHF
many	TRBV10-1	TRBJ1-1	.	12	TGCGCCAGCAGGAACCCCGGGACAGAAGCTTTCTTT	CASRNPGTEAFF
.	TRBV10-3	TRBJ2-2	.	15	TGTGCCATCAGTGACTCTAACACGGGGACCGGGGAGCTGTTTTTT	CAISDSNTGTGELFF